The clone carrying this T cell receptor (beta chain) was counted a few times. What it binds is not known. TCRdb reprocessed the 5' RACE reads with MiXCR, giving one entry per CDR3 protein. The table includes hundreds of thousands of distinct CDR3 sequences, 9% to 15% detected once. The entry originates in a study of T cells after yellow fever vaccination. Findings and limits, study-wide: The study noted that FACS-sorted repertoires could contain abundant clonotypes contaminating from the bulk population. The booster response re-showed most primary clones: around 97% CD4, 88% CD8. Shared CD4/CD8 clonotypes were a small share, likely from convergent recombination.

The CDR3 totals 14 residues. Germline V lookup: CDR1 GTSNPN, CDR2 SVGIG (reference sequence). The germline V and J ends were trimmed by 5 bases and 4 bases, with 17 bases remaining between them. Specimen: PBMCs, collected on the day of the yellow fever booster vaccination. This clonotype was obtained from a man aged 25 to 40 who received the YFV17D yellow fever vaccine. V and J are TRBV30 and TRBJ1-2; D gene ambiguous. CDR3: CAWAVSELSYGYTF. The CDR3 DNA sequence: TGTGCCTGGGCAGTTTCGGAACTATCCTATGGCTACACCTTC.